This entry features one T cell receptor beta chain sequence. Other nucleotide sequences in the sample specify the same CDR3. The data are from a study of blood T cell repertoires in COVID-19. About the research overall: Researchers got acute and convalescent COVID-19 samples from the United States, Italy and Spain.

Using immunoSEQ multiplex PCR, the repertoire was profiled, and TCRdb retains in-frame clones only, with some absent. The table includes about 210,000 clones, more than 85% detected once. Germline V gives CDR1 LNHDA, CDR2 SQIVND (reference sequence). V lost 9 bases to trimming and J lost 2 bases, with 11 bases between them. CDR3 size: 13 residues. The material sequenced was peripheral blood. The TCR was taken from a man aged 35 to 55 with acute or convalescent COVID-19. V gene TRBV19 combines with J gene TRBJ1-5; D gene unclear. CDR3 loop: CASSIYGNQPQHF. The CDR3 DNA reads as TGTGCCAGCTCAATCTATGGCAATCAGCCCCAGCATTTT.